This is a list of T cell receptor beta chains from one sample in a study of blood T cell repertoires in COVID-19. Using immunoSEQ multiplex PCR, the repertoire was profiled, and TCRdb retains in-frame clones only, with some absent. The table shows 240,000 or so clones, with about 85% occurring only once. Sequences were obtained from peripheral blood. All receptors come from a man aged 55 to 69 who had recovered from COVID-19. CDR3s include the opening cysteine and the closing phenylalanine or tryptophan.

v_gene	CDR3aa
TRBV3-1/TRBV3-2	CASPNPRIRAAKPDQPQHF
TRBV2	CASSDLLSNQPQHF
TRBV5-5	CASSLAGQPKGNTEAFF
TRBV19	CASSALGGAKDTQYF
TRBV10-1	CASSVDYRDTTNQPQHF
TRBV6-6	CASSPEQGPNSPLHF
TRBV27	CASSRRPSNQPQHF
TRBV3-1/TRBV3-2	CASSRTLTGDHHQPQHF
TRBV5-5	CASSLVFLRGANEKLFF
TRBV6-5	CASSSLGDTTYEQYF
TRBV19	CASSPQGNYGYTF
TRBV2	CASSLSGGEADTQYF
TRBV7-9	CASSFHRGGTDTQYF
TRBV30	CAWFQNTGELFF
TRBV5-5	CASSLVAGWAGELFF
TRBV7-9	CASSFSGNQPQHF
TRBV27	CASSRTGSNQPQHF
TRBV5-1	CASSPERGAALSGANVLTF
TRBV5-6	CASSRAGTGMGDLYGGLYF
TRBV28	CASRLPGLSTEAFF
TRBV10-3	CAISEVVETQYF
TRBV19	CASSYSRHQPQHF
TRBV6-5	CASSLTFSSPLHF
TRBV27	CASSLLGQGPNTEAFF